The T cell receptor beta chain described here comes from a study of T-cell reconstitution after alpha-beta-depleted transplantation in children (dated by TCRdb to 2016 to 2018). About the full investigation: Using TCR repertoire profiling, the study followed T-cell immune reconstitution in a quantitative way in children after TCRalphabeta/CD19-depleted allogeneic hematopoietic cell transplantation.

The CDR3 numbers 15 residues from cysteine through phenylalanine. Just the 45-base CDR3 DNA is kept, in frame starting at base 1. At the junction V is shortened by 5 bases and J by 5 bases; bases outside the gene matches: 10. The germline V gene encodes CDR1 SGDLS and CDR2 YYNGEE. The time point label corresponds to: day 60 (about 2 months) after transplantation. According to the study, the label for this sample's treatment or condition signals: allogeneic hematopoietic cell transplantation with graft depleted of TCRalphabeta T cells and CD19 B cells. TCRalphabeta/CD19-depleted allogeneic hematopoietic cell grafts were given to the transplant recipients, all of whom were children. This clonotype was seen many times. The specificity of this receptor is unknown. Nothing much larger sits one base from this clone, and base qualities are not available. Libraries were constructed by PCR. Sequencing was carried out with an Illumina HiSeq 2500. Molecular barcoding was employed in the preparation of TCR libraries, with unique molecular identifiers being used to normalize TCRbeta repertoire quantification. TCRdb reanalyzed the raw reads on its own, using fastp at Q25 for trimming and MiXCR for clone calling, and kept in-frame beta chains. Entries that share a CDR3 protein sequence are merged under the most common genes and DNA. The sample data list about 48,000 distinct CDR3 sequences, and less than 6% of these were observed just once. The top ten clones comprise 30% of the sample.

Overall results and qualifications from the work: The apparently early alphabetaT-cell count recovery about two months after transplant was reportedly dependent on only several hundred rapidly expanded clones derived from non-depleted graft cells. Hyperexpanded clone frequencies declined over subsequent months; after one year, T-cell counts and TCRbeta diversity were mostly attributed to newly produced T cells. The high TCRbeta diversity at day 60 in some patients was ascribed to recipient T cells and intrathymic progenitors that had survived conditioning.

This receptor chain uses TRBV9 and TRBJ2-1; TRBD2 lines up with 7 middle nucleotides. Sequenced material: PBMCs, mostly from graft donor cells, taken 60 days after TCRalphabeta/CD19-depleted stem cell transplant. The clonotype comes from a female patient aged 2 to 10 who had a stem cell transplant for aplastic anemia, so the T cells may come from the graft donor. This receptor has the CDR3 CASSWGRGRNNEQFF. The nucleotides read TGTGCCAGCAGTTGGGGGAGGGGCCGCAACAATGAGCAGTTCTTC.